The T cell receptor (beta chain) described here comes from a study of blood T cell repertoires in COVID-19. Overall study context: Whether acute or convalescent, the COVID-19 samples came from the United States, Italy and Spain. PBMCs, B-cell-depleted T cells, or T cells provided the cDNA or gDNA that made up the material.

Authors' processing steps: Amplified reference gene primers provided the basis for estimating nucleated cell counts. Measured with immunoSEQ multiplex PCR; TCRdb has only the in-frame clones, and not every one. V and J calls and clone size follow that table, whereas D and trimming were derived from the DNA. The sample has 300,000 or so clones, 70% to 90% seen once; the top ten hold over 6%. Germline CDR1 is SQVTM and CDR2 is ANQGSEA. The CDR3 has 14 residues. With 5 bases clipped from V and 4 bases from J, the junction kept 7 bases outside the gene matches. The origin of this receptor is a woman aged 25 to 45 who had recovered from COVID-19. Material: peripheral blood. The chain links TRBV29-1 to TRBJ2-1; 8 positions agree with TRBD2. CDR3 nucleotide sequence: TGCAGCGTTCGGCACGGGGGGGGATACAATGAGCAGTTCTTC. Its protein product is CSVRHGGGYNEQFF.